This record looks at one T cell receptor beta chain sequence and its context. The antigen is unknown. Germline CDR1 is KGHDR and CDR2 is SFDVKD. The CDR3 length is 15 residues. With 6 bases removed from V and 2 bases from J, the gap between germline ends came to 14 bases. This record comes from a study of T-cell memory formation after mild COVID-19. Looking at the study overall: TCR clusters mostly belonged to single donors. The study's findings and limits: Second-wave clones peaking on day 37 lacked confirmed SARS-CoV-2 specificity. Of the contracting clones, CD4+ ones lay mainly in CM and EM, and CD8+ ones in EMRA.

TCRdb recomputed calls from the 5' RACE reads with MiXCR, one row per CDR3 protein. The sample has approximately 350,000 distinct CDR3 sequences, around 27% seen once. The specimen was PBMCs or a T cell subset sorted from them (not recorded which). The TCR sequence derives from an adult woman who had mild COVID-19 (a few samples of this study predate the infection). Cell type and time point are not known. The gene calls are TRBV24-1 and TRBJ2-3; maybe TRBD2 (6 bases). CDR3 in amino acids: CATSSASEFTDTQYF. CDR3 coding DNA: TGTGCCACCAGTTCCGCTAGCGAGTTCACAGATACGCAGTATTTT.